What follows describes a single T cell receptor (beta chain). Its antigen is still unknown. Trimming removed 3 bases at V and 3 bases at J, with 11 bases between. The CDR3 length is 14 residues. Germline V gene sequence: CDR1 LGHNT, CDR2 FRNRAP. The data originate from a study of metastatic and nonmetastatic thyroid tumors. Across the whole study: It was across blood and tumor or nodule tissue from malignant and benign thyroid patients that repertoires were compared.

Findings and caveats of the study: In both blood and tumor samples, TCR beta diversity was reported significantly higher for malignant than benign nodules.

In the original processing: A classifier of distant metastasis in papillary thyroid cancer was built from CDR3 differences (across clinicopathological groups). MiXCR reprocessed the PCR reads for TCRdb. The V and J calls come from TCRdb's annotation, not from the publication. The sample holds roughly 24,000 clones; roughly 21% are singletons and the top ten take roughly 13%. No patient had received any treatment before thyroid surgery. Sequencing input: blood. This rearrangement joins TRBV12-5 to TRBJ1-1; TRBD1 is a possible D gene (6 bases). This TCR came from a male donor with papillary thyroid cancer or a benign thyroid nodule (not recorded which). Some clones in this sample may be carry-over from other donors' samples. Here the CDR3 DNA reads TGTGCTAGTGGTTTAGGGGGACCCCACACTGAAGCTTTCTTT. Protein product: CASGLGGPHTEAFF. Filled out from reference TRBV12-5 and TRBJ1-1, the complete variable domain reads DARVTQTPRHKVTEMGQEVTMRCQPILGHNTVFWYRQTMMQGLELLAYFRNRAPLDDSGMPKDRFSAEMPDATLATLKIQPSEPRDSAVYFCASGLGGPHTEAFFGQGTRLTVV.